Listed below are T cell receptor beta chains from one sample, sequenced in a study of T cell repertoires in cytomegalovirus infection. Their recognized antigens are unknown. One entry per CDR3 protein, called by TCRdb with MiXCR from the reads. The repertoire includes around 310,000 distinct CDR3 sequences, approximately 32% of them detected once, and over 15% sits in the top ten. This material consisted of cultured PBMCs, taken from culture after CMV antigen stimulation. All receptors come from a human donor in good health (CMV status not recorded). Some clones in this sample may be carry-over from other donors' samples. Both conserved end residues are part of each CDR3. D genes are given only for firm matches. A clone size is listed for some rows: how often the clone was seen (once, few, many), or a class if it is expanded.

J	V	D	size	DNA	CDR3
TRBJ1-5	TRBV12-3/TRBV12-4	TRBD1	NA	TGTGCCAGCAGGCAAGACAGGGCCTCCAATCAGCCCCAGCATTTT	CASRQDRASNQPQHF
TRBJ2-5	TRBV10-3	NA	NA	TGTGCCATCAGCGGAGGGGCTGGGCCTCAAGAGACCCAGTACTTC	CAISGGAGPQETQYF
TRBJ2-1	TRBV19	NA	few	TGTGCCAGTAGTATAGGTAGAGGAGGGTCCTACAATGAGCAGTTCTTC	CASSIGRGGSYNEQFF
TRBJ1-4	TRBV19	NA	few	TGTGCCAGTAGTAGGGGGTCGGCGGGGACCGGGAAACTGTTTTTT	CASSRGSAGTGKLFF
TRBJ2-6	TRBV29-1	NA	NA	TGCAGCGTTGAAGATCCGGCGGGTGGGGTCCCTAGAGGGGCCAACGTCCTGACTTTC	CSVEDPAGGVPRGANVLTF
TRBJ1-5	TRBV29-1	NA	NA	TGCAGCGTGAGGACTAGCAATCAGCCCCAGCATTTT	CSVRTSNQPQHF
TRBJ2-2	TRBV7-8	NA	NA	TGTGCCAGCAGCTTAGGTGTGACTACCGGCACCGGGGAGCTGTTTTTT	CASSLGVTTGTGELFF
TRBJ1-2	TRBV6-6	NA	NA	TGTGCCAGCAGTGGGAATTTCGTGGGCGAGTATGGCTACACCTTC	CASSGNFVGEYGYTF
TRBJ2-5	TRBV5-1	TRBD1	many	TGTGCCAGCAGCTTGGGACAGTACCAAGAGACCCAGTACTTC	CASSLGQYQETQYF
TRBJ2-1	TRBV2	TRBD2	NA	TGTGCCAGCAGGGTACCCGGACTAGCGGGTTTTAATGAGCAGTTCTTC	CASRVPGLAGFNEQFF
TRBJ2-7	TRBV7-9	TRBD2	NA	TGTGCCAGCAGCTCATCCTCGAGCGGGAGCTACGAGCAGTACTTC	CASSSSSSGSYEQYF
TRBJ1-1	TRBV10-3	NA	NA	TGTGCCATCAGCCTCGGGGGGTTAGGGAACACTGAAGCTTTCTTT	CAISLGGLGNTEAFF
TRBJ2-1	TRBV7-8	TRBD2	many	TGTGCCAGCAGCTTCAGTGGCGGGGGAGCTAATGAGCAGTTCTTC	CASSFSGGGANEQFF
TRBJ1-5	TRBV6-5	NA	NA	TGTGCCAGCAGTTACCGGCAGGGGAATCAGCCCCAGCATTTT	CASSYRQGNQPQHF
TRBJ2-1	TRBV6-1	NA	few	TGTGCCAGCGAATACTTTAGTGGCGGGGGCGGGAGTGGGAATGAGCAGTTCTTC	CASEYFSGGGGSGNEQFF
TRBJ2-3	TRBV28	NA	few	TGTGCCAGCCTCAAGGCAATAACGAATACGCAGTATTTT	CASLKAITNTQYF
TRBJ2-3	TRBV7-9	TRBD2	many	TGTGCCAGCAGCTCCTTGACTAGCGGGAGTTCTGATACGCAGTATTTT	CASSSLTSGSSDTQYF
TRBJ1-5	TRBV2	TRBD1	NA	TGTGCCAGCACCGGGACAGGATATCAGCCCCAGCATTTT	CASTGTGYQPQHF
TRBJ2-1	TRBV20-1	TRBD2	few	TGCAGTGCTGTCACCCTCGGGACTAGCGGGAGACAGAACAATGAGCAGTTCTTC	CSAVTLGTSGRQNNEQFF
TRBJ2-1	TRBV18	TRBD2	NA	TGTGCCAGCTCAGACGGGACTAGCGGGAGTGGCGAGCAGTTCTTC	CASSDGTSGSGEQFF
TRBJ1-2	TRBV18	TRBD1	NA	TGTGCCAGCTCACCACAGGGGGCAGGCTATGGCTACACCTTC	CASSPQGAGYGYTF
TRBJ2-7	TRBV7-6	TRBD1	NA	TGTGCCAGCAGCCCCGGACAGGCCTCCTACGAGCAGTACTTC	CASSPGQASYEQYF
TRBJ2-2	TRBV7-8	NA	NA	TGTGCCAGCAGCCTACGGCTCACCGGGGAGCTGTTTTTT	CASSLRLTGELFF
TRBJ1-1	TRBV12-3/TRBV12-4	NA	NA	TGTGCCAGCAGTTTAGACGGGGAATCGAACACTGAAGCTTTCTTT	CASSLDGESNTEAFF
TRBJ1-1	TRBV7-3	NA	many	TGTGCCAGCAGCTTAACCGGGGTAGGAGTGAACACTGAAGCTTTCTTT	CASSLTGVGVNTEAFF
TRBJ1-1	TRBV29-1	NA	NA	TGCAGCGTTCGAGGTTGGGGGGGCAATACTGAAGCTTTCTTT	CSVRGWGGNTEAFF
TRBJ1-5	TRBV7-2	TRBD1	many	TGTGCCAGCAGCTTTGGACAGGGCGAACAGCCCCAGCATTTT	CASSFGQGEQPQHF
TRBJ1-3	TRBV10-3	NA	NA	TGTGCCATCAGTGACTCTCGGGGGGTAACTGGAAACACCATATATTTT	CAISDSRGVTGNTIYF
TRBJ1-2	TRBV12-3/TRBV12-4	NA	many	TGTGCCAGCAGACAGGCCTATGGCTACACCTTC	CASRQAYGYTF
TRBJ1-5	TRBV7-2	NA	few	TGTGCCAGCAGCTTAGCGGGGGGCAGGTACAATCAGCCCCAGCATTTT	CASSLAGGRYNQPQHF
TRBJ2-1	TRBV7-9	TRBD2	NA	TGTGCCAGCAGCCCAACCCCGGGACTAGCGGGAGTGAGCTCCTACAATGAGCAGTTCTTC	CASSPTPGLAGVSSYNEQFF
TRBJ1-1	TRBV12-3/TRBV12-4	TRBD1	NA	TGTGCCAGCAGTCCAGGGGGCGTGGACACTGAAGCTTTCTTT	CASSPGGVDTEAFF
TRBJ1-1	TRBV28	TRBD1	few	TGTGCCAGCAAATCGCCTCAGGGGGCGCGGGAAGCTTTCTTT	CASKSPQGAREAFF